The 21 T cell receptor beta chains below come from one sample, sequenced in a study of identical twins. MiXCR, applied by TCRdb to the 5' RACE reads, yields one record per CDR3 protein. There are some 230,000 distinct CDR3 sequences in the sample; around 6.5% occur only once, and approximately 14% lies in the top ten. These same data were also listed under a study on T cells expressing NK-cell markers.

Material: CD8+ T cells sorted from blood. The source of these receptors is a woman between 18 and 29 years old in good health.

This clonotype was seen a few times. The V gene is TRBV20-1, the J gene TRBJ2-7; TRBD2 is a possible D gene (6 bases). The CDR3 sequence is 11 residues long. Deletions cut 6 bases from V and 3 bases from J, with 9 bases between. CDR1 DFQATT and CDR2 SNEGSKA come from the germline V gene (reference sequence). The CDR3 protein is CSAEEGYEQYF. In DNA form, the CDR3 reads TGCAGTGCAGAGGAGGGCTACGAGCAGTACTTC.

This clonotype has a handful of counts. This chain connects TRBV12-3 or TRBV12-4 to TRBJ2-1; 13 nucleotides agree with TRBD2. J gave up 6 bases and V 7 bases, and 3 bases lay outside the gene matches. The CDR3 runs 14 residues. The CDR3 spells CASTGTSGTNEQFF. The CDR3, as DNA: TGTGCCAGCACCGGGACTAGCGGGACCAATGAGCAGTTCTTC.

This clonotype was seen repeatedly, ten times or more. The chain employs TRBV12-3 or TRBV12-4 and TRBJ2-7; 9 bases fit TRBD1. V dropped 6 bases and J dropped 4; count of bases not matched to a gene: 4. This CDR3 spans 13 amino acids. CDR3 amino acids: CASSRGQGYEQYF. CDR3 DNA: TGTGCCAGCAGCCGAGGACAGGGGTACGAGCAGTACTTC.

This rearrangement joins TRBV7-9 to TRBJ2-5; TRBD2 aligns across 11 bases. Germline V gene data show CDR1 as SEHNR and CDR2 as FQNEAQ (reference sequence). The CDR3 contains 16 residues. V gave up 5 bases and J gave up 2 bases; unmatched junction bases: 7. The CDR3 DNA sequence: TGTGCCAGCAGCCCAGGGACTAGCGGTTATCAAGAGACCCAGTACTTC. It specifies CASSPGTSGYQETQYF.

This clonotype was counted at least ten times. The rearrangement joins TRBV7-6 to TRBJ2-5; no firm D call. This CDR3 has 12 residues. Germline CDR1 reads SGHVS; CDR2 reads FNYEAQ. Trimming removed 1 base at V and 3 bases at J, with 3 bases between. The CDR3 reads CASSLEEETQYF. The CDR3 DNA follows: TGTGCCAGCAGCTTAGAAGAAGAGACCCAGTACTTC.

The table lists this clonotype with many counts. The chain recombines TRBV12-3 or TRBV12-4 with TRBJ2-7; 7 bases agree with TRBD1. The V gene end was trimmed by 2 bases and the J gene end by 3 bases; junction bases not matched to a gene: 10. The CDR3 extends over 16 amino acids. The CDR3 loop is CASSLMGTVIRYEQYF. In DNA, the CDR3 is TGTGCCAGCAGTTTAATGGGGACAGTTATTCGCTACGAGCAGTACTTC.

The chain combines TRBV7-9 with TRBJ2-2; D is undetermined. Germline-derived CDR1 and CDR2 are SEHNR and FQNEAQ (reference sequence). The CDR3 has 15 residues. Trimming pared 1 base from V and 4 bases from J, leaving 10 bases between. Here the CDR3 DNA reads TGTGCCAGCAGCTTAGTTCTCGGTTCCACCGGGGAGCTGTTTTTT. This sequence encodes CASSLVLGSTGELFF. Full variable domain (outside the CDR3, taken from reference TRBV7-9 and TRBJ2-2): DTGVSQNPRHKITKRGQNVTFRCDPISEHNRLYWYRQTLGQGPEFLTYFQNEAQLEKSRLLSDRFSAERPKGSFSTLEIQRTEQGDSAMYLCASSLVLGSTGELFFGEGSRLTVL.

The chain uses TRBV7-2 and TRBJ2-2; 9 bases fit TRBD1. Germline CDR1 SGHTA, CDR2 FQGNSA. CDR3 length: 16 residues. The junction had 5 bases not matched to a gene; V was cut back by 2 bases and J by 4 bases. In DNA, the CDR3 is TGTGCCAGCAGCTTAAACAGGGGGCCCTCCACCGGGGAGCTGTTTTTT. It specifies CASSLNRGPSTGELFF.

This clonotype was detected a few times. The chain carries TRBV20-1 and TRBJ2-7; TRBD2 aligns across 11 bases. The CDR3 is made up of 15 amino acids. The V gene's germline CDR1 is DFQATT and CDR2 SNEGSKA (reference sequence). After removal of 5 bases from V and 3 bases from J, the junction contained 9 bases not matched to a gene. CDR3 residues: CSAHNSGRAVYEQYF. The CDR3, as DNA: TGCAGTGCTCACAATAGCGGGAGGGCTGTCTACGAGCAGTACTTC.

In DNA form, the CDR3 reads TGTGCCAGCAGCGTTTGGGCGGAAGATACGCAGTATTTT. Translation: CASSVWAEDTQYF. The chain is built from TRBV9 and TRBJ2-3; the D is unclear. The CDR3 loop spans 13 amino acids. Germline-derived CDR1 and CDR2 are SGDLS and YYNGEE. With 2 bases removed from V and 5 bases from J, the gap between germline ends came to 9 bases.

This clonotype was observed a handful of times. The chain is built from TRBV18 and TRBJ2-1; 7 positions agree with TRBD1. V shed 3 bases, J shed 8 bases, and the junction held 13 bases outside the gene matches. This CDR3 is 16 amino acids long. Germline CDR1 reads KGHSH; CDR2 reads LQKENI. The CDR3 region is CASSPPVGQPPYEQFF. In nucleotides, the CDR3 is TGTGCCAGCTCACCCCCAGTGGGACAGCCCCCGTATGAGCAGTTCTTC.

On this clonotype itself: The junction shows a germline mismatch at one end, possibly a read error. The chain employs TRBV25-1 and TRBJ2-5, with D possibly TRBD1 on 6 matching bases. Germline V CDR1 and CDR2: MGHDK, SYGVNS. The CDR3 is 15 residues long. The DNA of the CDR3 is TGTGCCAGCAGTGAACCACAGGGCCACCAAGAGTCCCAGTACTTC. Translation gives CASSEPQGHQESQYF.

This clonotype was recorded a few times. The chain combines TRBV6-5 with TRBJ2-2; D is unclear. V was clipped by 8 bases and J by 3 bases, with 4 bases between them. Germline V gene lookup returns CDR1 MNHEY and CDR2 SVGAGI. This CDR3 comprises 11 residues. In DNA, the CDR3 is TGTGCCAGCGCGGACACCGGGGAGCTGTTTTTT. Translation gives CASADTGELFF.

J is TRBJ1-2 and V is TRBV19, with D uncertain. There are 12 residues in the CDR3. Between the trimmed V and J ends, which lost 7 bases and 8 bases, there was a span of 14 bases. From germline, CDR1 is LNHDA and CDR2 SQIVND (reference sequence). CDR3 amino acids: CASMYSKGGYTF. As DNA, the CDR3 is TGTGCCAGTATGTACTCTAAGGGCGGCTACACCTTC.

The table lists this clonotype with many counts. V usage is TRBV20-1 and J usage is TRBJ1-2; D possibly corresponds to TRBD1 (5 bases). Trimming shortened V by 0 bases and J by 8 bases, and 16 bases separated the two germline ends. The germline V gene encodes CDR1 DFQATT and CDR2 SNEGSKA (reference sequence). The CDR3 contains 14 residues. CDR3: CSARDPYAGAGYTF. CDR3 nucleotides: TGCAGTGCTAGAGATCCCTACGCCGGGGCCGGCTACACCTTC.

This clonotype was detected only a few times. A junction end diverges from the germline sequence, so it may reflect a read error. CDR3 sequence: CASSSPIGTFSF. Here the CDR3 DNA reads TGTGCCAGCAGCTCCCCCATTGGAACTTTTTCCTTC. This chain uses TRBV7-9 with TRBJ1-2; D gene unclear. Germline V lookup: CDR1 SEHNR, CDR2 FQNEAQ (reference sequence). CDR3 length: 12 amino acids.

This clonotype was observed many times. V is TRBV12-3 or TRBV12-4 and J is TRBJ2-3, with D unclear. Trimming cost V 3 bases and J 0 bases, with 4 bases left between them. This CDR3 is built from 13 residues. The CDR3 sequence: CASSFHSTDTQYF. CDR3 sequence (DNA): TGTGCCAGCAGTTTTCATAGCACAGATACGCAGTATTTT.

V gene TRBV7-3 combines with J gene TRBJ1-6; no clear D gene. This CDR3 has 13 residues. Deletions cut 3 bases from V and 11 bases from J, with 11 bases between. The V gene's germline CDR1 is SGHTA and CDR2 FQGTGA. CDR3 region: CASSLVGEPPLHF. As DNA, the CDR3 is TGTGCCAGCAGCTTGGTGGGTGAACCACCCCTCCACTTT.

J is TRBJ2-7 and V is TRBV13, with D perhaps matching TRBD1 (6 bases). The CDR3 runs 15 residues. V was pared by 5 bases and J by 2 bases, with 16 bases between. The germline V gene encodes CDR1 PRHDT and CDR2 FYEKMQ (reference sequence). CDR3 region: CASSGETGRAYEQYF. DNA of the CDR3: TGTGCCAGCAGCGGAGAAACAGGGCGAGCCTACGAGCAGTACTTC.

CDR3 DNA sequence: TGTGCCAGCAGCCACCCGGCGGGAGGGTCCTACGAGCAGTACTTC. Translating gives CASSHPAGGSYEQYF. This rearrangement joins TRBV14 to TRBJ2-7, with TRBD2 matching 9 bases. Trimming took 3 bases from V and 1 from J; bases not matched to a gene: 4. The CDR3 extends over 15 amino acids. Looked up from germline, CDR1 is SGHDN and CDR2 is FVKESK.

This clonotype has only a few counts. The chain joins TRBV3-1 to TRBJ2-6, with a possible D match to TRBD2 (7 bases). The germline V and J ends were trimmed by 4 bases and 2 bases, with 21 bases remaining between them. The germline gives CDR1 LGHDT, CDR2 YNNKEL (reference sequence). The CDR3 runs 19 residues. CDR3: CASSPPIWGGLAGANVLTF. The CDR3 DNA reads as TGTGCCAGCAGCCCTCCGATTTGGGGGGGCCTAGCTGGGGCCAACGTCCTGACTTTC.